Below, 29 T cell receptor beta chains from the same sample are listed, as sequenced in a study of blood T cell repertoires in COVID-19. Assay used: immunoSEQ multiplex PCR; TCRdb lists only in-frame clones, some missing. The repertoire consists of some 150,000 clones, with roughly 85% occurring once and the leading ten covering about 1%. The sequenced sample was peripheral blood. These TCRs come from a man aged 35-49 years with acute or convalescent COVID-19.

The chain recombines TRBV12-3 or TRBV12-4 with TRBJ2-7, with TRBD1 matching over 8 bases. With 6 bases clipped from V and 3 bases from J, the junction kept 4 bases outside the gene matches. The CDR3 is 13 residues long. As DNA, the CDR3 is TGTGCCAGCAGCCTTGGGACAGGCTACGAGCAGTACTTC. Amino acids: CASSLGTGYEQYF.

The chain combines TRBV29-1 with TRBJ1-2, with TRBD1 as a possible D gene (5 bases). This CDR3 contains 11 residues. CDR1 is SQVTM, CDR2 ANQGSEA, per germline. V was trimmed by 5 bases and J by 8 bases, leaving 12 bases between them. The CDR3 loop reads CSVWLGLGYTF. In nucleotides, the CDR3 is TGCAGCGTTTGGCTGGGGCTCGGCTACACCTTC.

The chain combines TRBV7-3 with TRBJ2-1; TRBD2 agrees at 12 bases. Trimming cost V 6 bases and J 0 bases; bases outside gene matches: 9. This CDR3 comprises 18 residues. Germline V gene data show CDR1 as SGHTA and CDR2 as FQGTGA. The CDR3 loop is CASSATSGGRYSYNEQFF. The CDR3 nucleotides are TGTGCCAGCAGTGCGACTAGCGGGGGACGATACTCCTACAATGAGCAGTTCTTC.

The chain links TRBV6-5 to TRBJ1-1, with TRBD1 as a possible D gene (6 bases). The V end was cut by 7 bases, the J end by 3 bases, with 12 bases between. From germline, CDR1 is MNHEY and CDR2 SVGAGI. The CDR3 consists of 13 residues. The CDR3 DNA reads TGTGCCAGCAAGTACAGGGCGGACACTGAAGCTTTCTTT. As protein: CASKYRADTEAFF.

The CDR3 DNA sequence: TGCGCCAGCAGTGAGTCGAGGGGGTCCTATGGCTACACCTTC. Protein: CASSESRGSYGYTF. The chain has TRBV10-2 and TRBJ1-2; maybe TRBD1 (6 bases). The CDR3 loop spans 14 amino acids. The ends were cut back, 0 bases at V and 4 bases at J, with 9 bases in the middle. Germline V gene sequence: CDR1 WSHSY, CDR2 SAAADI.

The chain combines TRBV3-1 (or the pseudogene TRBV3-2) with TRBJ1-2; D not resolved. Germline CDR1 reads LGHDT; CDR2 reads YNNKEL (reference sequence). Trimming stripped 0 bases from V and 2 bases from J, with 7 bases between. The CDR3 has 14 amino acids. The CDR3 reads CASSQDSRNYGYTF. CDR3 nucleotides: TGTGCCAGCAGCCAAGATTCCCGGAACTATGGCTACACCTTC.

The rearrangement joins TRBV9 to TRBJ2-3, with TRBD2 matching over 11 bases. Germline CDR1 reads SGDLS; CDR2 reads YYNGEE. V shed 0 bases, J shed 5 bases, and the junction held 5 bases outside the gene matches. This CDR3 has 16 amino acids. This chain's CDR3 is CASSVGAGTSGDTQYF. CDR3 in DNA: TGTGCCAGCAGCGTAGGAGCTGGGACTAGCGGAGATACGCAGTATTTT. Full variable domain (missing parts from reference TRBV9 and TRBJ2-3): DSGVTQTPKHLITATGQRVTLRCSPRSGDLSVYWYQQSLDQGLQFLIQYYNGEERAKGNILERFSAQQFPDLHSELNLSSLELGDSALYFCASSVGAGTSGDTQYFGPGTRLTVL.

The V and J genes are TRBV5-4 and TRBJ1-1, with a tentative D call TRBD1 (6 bases). The V and J ends lost 7 bases and 0 bases respectively, with 13 bases between them. Looked up from germline, CDR1 is SGHNT and CDR2 is YYREEE (reference sequence). The length of the CDR3 is 14 residues. The CDR3 DNA sequence: TGTGCCAGCTCGATCGGACAGATGAACACTGAAGCTTTCTTT. Translating it yields CASSIGQMNTEAFF. The whole variable domain, filled in from reference TRBV5-4 and TRBJ1-1, reads ETGVTQSPTHLIKTRGQQVTLRCSSQSGHNTVSWYQQALGQGPQFIFQYYREEENGRGNFPPRFSGLQFPNYSSELNVNALELDDSALYLCASSIGQMNTEAFFGQGTRLTVV.

This clone was seen a single time. This chain connects TRBV6-5 to TRBJ1-6; unclear D gene. This CDR3 spans 13 amino acids. V was pared by 3 bases and J by 11 bases, with 11 bases between. CDR1 and CDR2 (germline): MNHEY, SVGAGI. The CDR3 here is CASSYSDTPPLHF. The CDR3 DNA reads TGTGCCAGCAGTTATAGTGACACTCCACCCCTCCACTTT.

A note on this clone: Mismatch with germline at one junction end may stem from a read error. The chain carries TRBV15 and TRBJ1-2; D possibly corresponds to TRBD1 (6 bases). Germline loops: CDR1 LNHNV, CDR2 YYDKDF (reference sequence). This CDR3 is built from 12 residues. CDR3 nucleotides: TGTGCCACCAGCAGAGGTGGGGGGGGCAGTGCCTTC. Translating it yields CATSRGGGGSAF.

This clone came up once. This chain links TRBV11-3 with TRBJ2-3, with D maybe TRBD2 (5 bases). Germline values: CDR1 SGHNT, CDR2 YENEEA. Trimming took off 5 bases at V and 7 bases at J, with 7 bases between the two ends. There are 11 residues in the CDR3. CDR3 sequence: CASSRGYTQYF. In DNA, the CDR3 is TGTGCCAGCAGCCGAGGGTATACGCAGTATTTT.

This chain links TRBV7-3 with TRBJ2-1, with TRBD1 matching over 7 bases. The CDR3 is made up of 13 amino acids. After removal of 2 bases from V and 7 bases from J, the junction contained 2 bases not matched to a gene. Germline CDR1 is SGHTA and CDR2 is FQGTGA. CDR3 in DNA: TGTGCCAGCAGCTTACCACAGGGGAATGAGCAGTTCTTC. Translating it yields CASSLPQGNEQFF.

This clone was recorded a few times. V usage is TRBV7-9 and J usage is TRBJ1-1; D is possibly TRBD1 (5 bases). The V and J ends lost 3 bases and 4 bases respectively, with 9 bases between them. This CDR3 contains 13 residues. Germline CDR1 is SEHNR and CDR2 is FQNEAQ (reference sequence). The CDR3, as DNA: TGTGCCAGCAGCTTTGACAGACCCACTGAAGCTTTCTTT. This encodes CASSFDRPTEAFF.

This chain uses TRBV7-9 with TRBJ1-1; D is possibly TRBD1 (6 bases). The CDR3 covers 12 residues. The germline V gene has CDR1 SEHNR and CDR2 FQNEAQ (reference sequence). V lost 3 bases to trimming and J lost 6 bases, with 8 bases between them. CDR3 coding DNA: TGTGCCAGCAGCTTGAGGACAGCTGAAGCTTTCTTT. Translating gives CASSLRTAEAFF.

The chain employs TRBV6-1 and TRBJ2-2, with D perhaps TRBD2 (5 bases). Germline loops: CDR1 MNHNS, CDR2 SASEGT. The CDR3 extends over 13 amino acids. V lost 2 bases, J lost 10 bases, and 11 bases lay in between. The CDR3: CASSEPTAVELFF. The CDR3 nucleotides are TGTGCCAGCAGTGAACCAACAGCGGTGGAGCTGTTTTTT.

The chain uses TRBV4-1 and TRBJ2-1; maybe TRBD1 (5 bases). Germline lookup yields CDR1 MGHRA and CDR2 YSYEKL. CDR3 length: 15 amino acids. Trimming removed 3 bases from V and 3 bases from J, with 12 bases in between. The CDR3 sequence: CASSQTFDSYNEQFF. CDR3 DNA sequence: TGCGCCAGCAGCCAGACCTTTGACAGCTACAATGAGCAGTTCTTC.

The rearrangement links TRBV27 to TRBJ2-1, with TRBD2 matching 13 bases. The CDR3 loop spans 15 amino acids. The trim removed 6 bases at V and 9 bases at J, leaving 8 bases unmatched. Germline loops: CDR1 MNHEY, CDR2 SMNVEV (reference sequence). CDR3 in amino acids: CASSLTSGGRVEQFF. For the CDR3, the DNA is TGTGCCAGCAGCCTGACTAGCGGGGGGCGCGTTGAGCAGTTCTTC.

The chain uses TRBV29-1 and TRBJ1-1; D is perhaps TRBD1 (5 bases). Trimming pared 5 bases from V and 1 base from J, leaving 11 bases between. The CDR3 covers 13 residues. Germline V gene lookup returns CDR1 SQVTM and CDR2 ANQGSEA. In nucleotides, the CDR3 is TGCAGCGTTTCGCTGGGGCAGAACACTGAAGCTTTCTTT. It specifies CSVSLGQNTEAFF.

This chain links TRBV6-6 with TRBJ1-1; 9 positions agree with TRBD1. This CDR3 region has 14 residues. The V gene's germline CDR1 is MNHNY and CDR2 SVGAGI (reference sequence). V trimming: 5 bases; J trimming: 6 bases; junction bases outside the gene matches: 7. The CDR3 spells CASSPWDREAEAFF. CDR3 nucleotides: TGTGCCAGCAGTCCGTGGGACAGGGAAGCTGAAGCTTTCTTT.

This chain connects TRBV6-5 to TRBJ2-2, with TRBD2 matching 14 bases. CDR3 size: 15 residues. After removal of 4 bases from V and 6 bases from J, the junction contained 1 base not matched to a gene. Germline V gene sequence: CDR1 MNHEY, CDR2 SVGAGI. CDR3 nucleotides: TGTGCCAGCAGTTTGACTAGCGGGGGGGCCGGGGAGCTGTTTTTT. Amino acids: CASSLTSGGAGELFF.

The table lists this clone with a count of one. The J gene is TRBJ2-4, the V gene TRBV6-1; 9 bases line up with TRBD1. Unmatched junction bases numbered 5, after V lost 3 bases and J lost 8 bases. The CDR3 consists of 14 residues. In germline, CDR1 is MNHNS, CDR2 SASEGT. The DNA for the CDR3 is TGTGCCAGCAGTGACAGGTGGACAGGGGACATTCAGTACTTC. Residues: CASSDRWTGDIQYF.

The chain uses TRBV14 and TRBJ2-3, with a tentative D call TRBD1 (6 bases). The V end lost 1 base, the J end lost 6 bases, and 26 bases lay between the germline ends. CDR1 is SGHDN, CDR2 FVKESK, per germline. This CDR3 spans 19 amino acids. CDR3 bases: TGTGCCAGCAGCCAAGGGGCCCTAGACAGGTATTGGGTCCGTGATACGCAGTATTTT. This encodes CASSQGALDRYWVRDTQYF.

The chain recombines TRBV24-1 with TRBJ1-1; a weak D match, TRBD1 (6 bases). Trimming left V 10 bases short and J 6 bases short, with 11 bases between. The CDR3 has 11 residues. Germline V CDR1 and CDR2: KGHDR, SFDVKD. CDR3 residues: CATGAGAEAFF. CDR3 bases: TGTGCCACGGGGGCGGGGGCTGAAGCTTTCTTT.

J is TRBJ1-2 and V is TRBV9, with 7 positions matching TRBD1. V lost 3 bases, J lost 5 bases, and 10 bases stayed unmatched. The CDR3 has 15 residues. CDR1 is SGDLS, CDR2 YYNGEE, per germline. As DNA, the CDR3 is TGTGCCAGCAGCGAGAGCGACAGGGTGGGATATGGCTACACCTTC. As protein: CASSESDRVGYGYTF.

This rearrangement joins TRBV9 to TRBJ1-3, with D tentatively TRBD1 (6 bases). Trimming cost V 5 bases and J 0 bases, with 12 bases left between them. Germline V gives CDR1 SGDLS, CDR2 YYNGEE. The length of the CDR3 is 15 residues. The chain's CDR3 is CASSPQGSSGNTIYF. The CDR3 DNA sequence: TGTGCCAGCAGTCCCCAGGGGAGCTCTGGAAACACCATATATTTT.

This chain joins TRBV28 and TRBJ1-3, with a tentative D call TRBD1 (5 bases). The CDR3 extends over 15 amino acids. Germline lookup yields CDR1 MDHEN and CDR2 SYDVKM. Between the trimmed V and J ends, which lost 2 bases and 4 bases, there was a span of 12 bases. The CDR3 is CASSLEGRMGNTIYF. The CDR3 nucleotides are TGTGCCAGCAGTTTAGAGGGGAGGATGGGAAACACCATATATTTT.

This chain uses TRBV30 with TRBJ2-5; 13 positions agree with TRBD2. The CDR3 has 13 amino acids. With V trimmed by 2 bases and J by 12 bases, 6 bases remained unmatched. Germline V gives CDR1 GTSNPN, CDR2 SVGIG (reference sequence). The chain's CDR3 is CAWSLTSGGFEYF. The CDR3 nucleotides are TGTGCCTGGAGTTTGACTAGCGGGGGGTTTGAGTACTTC.

The V gene is TRBV2, the J gene TRBJ2-5, with D unresolved. The CDR3 is 14 amino acids. The V and J ends lost 3 bases and 1 base respectively, with 9 bases between them. The germline gives CDR1 SNHLY, CDR2 FYNNEI. In DNA form, the CDR3 reads TGTGCCAGCAGTGAGAGCTATACCCAAGAGACCCAGTACTTC. It is translated as CASSESYTQETQYF. The full variable domain, rest sourced from reference TRBV2 and TRBJ2-5, is EPEVTQTPSHQVTQMGQEVILRCVPISNHLYFYWYRQILGQKVEFLVSFYNNEISEKSEIFDDQFSVERPDGSNFTLKIRSTKLEDSAMYFCASSESYTQETQYFGPGTRLLVL.

Only one count was recorded for this clone. The chain is built from TRBV27 and TRBJ2-1, with 15 bases matching TRBD2. The length of the CDR3 is 19 residues. Germline values: CDR1 MNHEY, CDR2 SMNVEV (reference sequence). V dropped 2 bases and J dropped 0; count of bases not matched to a gene: 5. The CDR3 region is CASSLKGLAGGSSYNEQFF. The CDR3, as DNA: TGTGCCAGCAGTTTAAAGGGACTAGCGGGGGGAAGCTCCTACAATGAGCAGTTCTTC.